One and the same sample provided the 20 T cell receptor beta chains below, sequenced in a study of T-cell reconstitution after alpha-beta-depleted transplantation in children. It was with unique molecular identifiers that the TCRbeta library was prepared. A single record per CDR3 protein comes from TCRdb applying MiXCR to the PCR reads. The sample lists approximately 980,000 distinct CDR3 sequences, about 26% occurring once. Sequencing was performed on PBMCs, mostly from graft donor cells, taken 360 days after TCRalphabeta/CD19-depleted stem cell transplant. The receptors were gathered from a boy younger than two who had a stem cell transplant for SCID, so the T cells may come from the graft donor.

V and J are TRBV18 and TRBJ2-3, with a possible D match to TRBD1 (6 bases). Trimming cost V 3 bases and J 3 bases, with 16 bases left between them. The CDR3 is 16 amino acids. Germline CDR1 and CDR2: KGHSH and LQKENI. The chain's CDR3 is CASSPNRVVGTDTQYF. The CDR3 bases are TGTGCCAGCTCACCGAACAGGGTTGTCGGGACAGATACGCAGTATTTT.

This sequence joins TRBV7-3 and TRBJ2-7, with D unclear. This CDR3 contains 11 residues. Trimming removed 5 bases at V and 7 bases at J, with 9 bases between. Germline assignment: CDR1 SGHTA and CDR2 FQGTGA. CDR3 sequence reads: CASSAGREQYF. CDR3 coding DNA: TGTGCCAGCAGCGCCGGTAGAGAGCAGTACTTC. The full variable domain, in which reference TRBV7-3 and TRBJ2-7 provide the parts outside the CDR3, is GAGVSQTPSNKVTEKGKYVELRCDPISGHTALYWYRQSLGQGPEFLIYFQGTGAADDSGLPNDRFFAVRPEGSVSTLKIQRTERGDSAVYLCASSAGREQYFGPGTRLTVT.

This clonotype was detected a few times. The V call is TRBV15, the J call TRBJ2-1; 11 nucleotides align to TRBD2. CDR3 length: 17 residues. V lost 2 bases, J lost 8 bases, and 11 bases stayed unmatched. Germline CDR1 is LNHNV and CDR2 is YYDKDF (reference sequence). The CDR3 reads CATSRPMTSGAAYEQFF. CDR3 DNA: TGTGCCACCAGCAGACCCATGACTAGCGGGGCGGCCTATGAGCAGTTCTTC.

The rearrangement links TRBV29-1 to TRBJ2-3; D is unresolved. This CDR3 contains 13 residues. The V end lost 6 bases, the J end lost 0 bases, and 10 bases lay between the germline ends. The germline CDR1 and CDR2 sequences are SQVTM and ANQGSEA. The CDR3 DNA sequence: TGCAGCGTACACACCCAAAGCACAGATACGCAGTATTTT. This encodes CSVHTQSTDTQYF.

The rearrangement links TRBV5-6 to TRBJ1-2, with 8 bases aligning to TRBD1. In germline, CDR1 is SGHDT, CDR2 YYEEEE. The CDR3 has 15 amino acids. With V trimmed by 0 bases and J by 6 bases, 7 bases remained unmatched. This CDR3 reads CASSLEAGGAHGYTF. The CDR3 coding sequence is TGTGCCAGCAGCTTGGAGGCAGGGGGCGCGCATGGCTACACCTTC. Based on the CDR3 plus reference TRBV5-6 and TRBJ1-2, the full variable domain is DAGVTQSPTHLIKTRGQQVTLRCSPKSGHDTVSWYQQALGQGPQFIFQYYEEEERQRGNFPDRFSGHQFPNYSSELNVNALLLGDSALYLCASSLEAGGAHGYTFGSGTRLTVV.

The V gene is TRBV5-1, the J gene TRBJ2-7, with D perhaps TRBD1 (6 bases). Trimming left V 2 bases short and J 3 bases short, with 12 bases between. The CDR3 extends over 14 amino acids. CDR1 and CDR2 from the germline V gene are SGHRS and YFSETQ. CDR3 loop: CASSLGQIRYEQYF. The CDR3 DNA is TGCGCCAGCAGCTTAGGACAGATCCGCTACGAGCAGTACTTC.

This sequence joins TRBV20-1 and TRBJ2-3, with D possibly TRBD2 on 5 matching bases. Germline V gene lookup returns CDR1 DFQATT and CDR2 SNEGSKA (reference sequence). The length of the CDR3 is 14 residues. With 3 bases removed from V and 3 bases from J, the gap between germline ends came to 13 bases. The CDR3 nucleotides are TGCAGTGCTAGCCTGATCCGAGGGACAGATACGCAGTATTTT. Translating gives CSASLIRGTDTQYF.

The chain is built from TRBV20-1 and TRBJ2-7; 8 positions agree with TRBD1. This CDR3 spans 13 amino acids. J lost 4 bases, V lost 1 base, and 3 bases had no gene match. The germline CDR1 and CDR2 sequences are DFQATT and SNEGSKA (reference sequence). CDR3 sequence (DNA): TGCAGTGCTAGAGCAGGGGGCTGGTACGAGCAGTACTTC. Its protein is CSARAGGWYEQYF.

This clonotype was observed a few times. The chain couples TRBV20-1 to TRBJ2-5, with D possibly matching TRBD1 (5 bases). Trimming removed 1 base at V and 7 bases at J, with 16 bases between. Germline V gives CDR1 DFQATT, CDR2 SNEGSKA (reference sequence). The CDR3 totals 14 residues. The CDR3 loop reads CSARGQGSPGTQYF. The CDR3 DNA follows: TGCAGTGCTAGAGGGCAGGGCTCCCCAGGGACCCAGTACTTC.

Only a few counts were recorded for this clonotype. The chain has TRBV10-3 and TRBJ2-5; 8 bases line up with TRBD1. This CDR3 is 14 amino acids long. Germline loops: CDR1 ENHRY, CDR2 SYGVKD. After removal of 5 bases from V and 5 bases from J, the junction contained 7 bases not matched to a gene. CDR3 sequence reads: CAISSLDRGETQYF. CDR3 bases: TGTGCCATCAGTTCCCTAGACAGGGGCGAGACCCAGTACTTC.

This clonotype has a handful of counts. The V and J genes are TRBV6-5 and TRBJ2-7, with TRBD2 matching over 7 bases. Germline V lookup: CDR1 MNHEY, CDR2 SVGAGI. V lost 10 bases, J lost 6 bases, and 9 bases stayed unmatched. The CDR3 totals 12 residues. The CDR3 DNA reads as TGTGCCATTGGGAGGGAGGGCCTCGAGCAGTACTTC. Translating it yields CAIGREGLEQYF.

This clonotype appeared a few times. This chain joins TRBV5-1 and TRBJ2-1; a weak D match, TRBD1 (6 bases). The CDR3 extends over 16 amino acids. V lost 1 base to trimming and J lost 6 bases, with 17 bases between them. Germline CDR1 reads SGHRS; CDR2 reads YFSETQ. The CDR3 protein is CASSLRPGQGGNEQFF. CDR3 nucleotide sequence: TGCGCCAGCAGCTTGCGCCCCGGCCAAGGGGGCAATGAGCAGTTCTTC.

This sequence joins TRBV20-1 and TRBJ2-7; perhaps TRBD1 as D (5 bases). There are 14 residues in the CDR3. Germline V gene data show CDR1 as DFQATT and CDR2 as SNEGSKA (reference sequence). V dropped 6 bases and J dropped 1 base, with 16 bases sitting between them. The CDR3 DNA reads TGCAGTGCCGTGGGTAGGGGTATTTCCTACGAGCAGTACTTC. It is translated as CSAVGRGISYEQYF.

The V gene is TRBV20-1, the J gene TRBJ1-1, with a weak D call TRBD1 (6 bases). In germline, CDR1 is DFQATT, CDR2 SNEGSKA (reference sequence). The CDR3 runs to 14 residues. Trimming shortened V by 6 bases and J by 1 base, and 15 bases separated the two germline ends. CDR3 region: CSAAQGPGNTEAFF. The CDR3 DNA reads as TGCAGTGCCGCTCAGGGGCCGGGGAACACTGAAGCTTTCTTT.

This clonotype has just a few counts. This chain connects TRBV12-3 or TRBV12-4 to TRBJ2-4, with TRBD2 identical over 11 bases. The CDR3 has 17 amino acids. J was trimmed by 1 base and V by 5 bases; bases with no gene match: 7. The CDR3 protein is CASSRTGTSGAKNIQYF. The CDR3 DNA is TGTGCCAGCAGTAGGACCGGGACTAGCGGCGCCAAAAACATTCAGTACTTC.

The genes are TRBV25-1 and TRBJ2-2, with a weak D call TRBD2 (6 bases). This CDR3 spans 15 amino acids. With 6 bases removed from V and 0 bases from J, the gap between germline ends came to 11 bases. The germline V gene has CDR1 MGHDK and CDR2 SYGVNS. The CDR3 reads CASRTAGTNTGELFF. The CDR3 DNA follows: TGTGCCAGCAGAACTGCGGGGACGAACACCGGGGAGCTGTTTTTT. Full variable domain (missing parts from reference TRBV25-1 and TRBJ2-2): EADIYQTPRYLVIGTGKKITLECSQTMGHDKMYWYQQDPGMELHLIHYSYGVNSTEKGDLSSESTVSRIRTEHFPLTLESARPSHTSQYLCASRTAGTNTGELFFGEGSRLTVL.

The chain is built from TRBV28 and TRBJ2-7, with D perhaps TRBD1 or TRBD2 (5 bases each). This CDR3 has 14 amino acids. V shed 6 bases and J shed 3 bases, with 15 bases lying between them. Germline lookup yields CDR1 MDHEN and CDR2 SYDVKM. CDR3 loop: CASSRGHPLYEQYF. The CDR3 DNA is TGTGCCAGCAGCCGGGGCCATCCCCTCTACGAGCAGTACTTC.

The chain couples TRBV29-1 to TRBJ1-5; D is unresolved. Germline CDR1 and CDR2: SQVTM and ANQGSEA. The CDR3 has 13 amino acids. The V and J ends lost 7 bases and 4 bases respectively, with 14 bases between them. The CDR3: CSAQIFENQPQHF. The CDR3 DNA reads TGCAGCGCCCAAATTTTCGAAAATCAGCCCCAGCATTTT.

The chain uses TRBV7-3 and TRBJ2-2; D is uncertain. CDR3 size: 13 residues. Trimming cost V 2 bases and J 6 bases, with 7 bases left between them. CDR1 is SGHTA and CDR2 is FQGTGA in the germline V gene. The CDR3 here is CASSLRHAGELFF. The CDR3 DNA is TGTGCCAGCAGCTTACGACACGCCGGGGAGCTGTTTTTT.

This clonotype has just a few counts. The chain carries TRBV7-8 and TRBJ2-1; the match to TRBD2 covers 11 bases. The CDR3 loop spans 15 amino acids. Trimming cost V 6 bases and J 8 bases; bases outside gene matches: 9. Looked up from germline, CDR1 is SGHVS and CDR2 is FQNEAQ. The CDR3 region has the DNA TGTGCCAGCAGTCAGACTAGCGGGGCTCAGGATGAGCAGTTCTTC. Its protein product is CASSQTSGAQDEQFF.